Presented here are 23 T cell receptor beta chains from one specimen sequenced in a study of tumor and adjacent non-tumor tissue in lung cancer. Three rounds of nested PCR, following a modified ARM-PCR protocol, produced the TCRbeta library. One entry per CDR3 protein, called by TCRdb with MiXCR from the multiplex PCR reads. The table includes under 150,000 distinct CDR3 sequences, around 67% detected once. RNA was extracted from bulk tissue without any cell sorting. The specimen was lung tumor tissue. Every receptor here comes from a man between 60 and 75 years old with small cell lung cancer.

This clonotype is labeled as medium-sized (0.01 to 0.1%). V gene TRBV20-1 combines with J gene TRBJ2-1; no reliable D call. Germline V lookup: CDR1 DFQATT, CDR2 SNEGSKA (reference sequence). Trimming stripped 1 base from V and 8 bases from J, with 18 bases between. The CDR3 totals 15 residues. The CDR3 loop reads CSARGGSVSIHEQFF. The CDR3 region has the DNA TGCAGTGCTAGAGGGGGTTCGGTCAGTATACATGAGCAGTTCTTC.

This clonotype was recorded at least ten times. J is TRBJ2-3 and V is TRBV6-5; no firm D call. The CDR3 contains 14 residues. Germline V gives CDR1 MNHEY, CDR2 SVGAGI. Between the trimmed V and J ends, which lost 2 bases and 6 bases, there was a span of 12 bases. In DNA form, the CDR3 reads TGTGCCAGCAGTTACGGTGTAGGTGGGGATACGCAGTATTTT. Protein sequence: CASSYGVGGDTQYF.

With regard to this clonotype: An end of the junction differs from the germline gene, which may be a read error. The chain combines TRBV29-1 with TRBJ1-4, with D maybe TRBD1 (6 bases). This CDR3 region has 11 residues. CDR1 is SQVTM, CDR2 ANQGSEA, per germline. CDR3 loop: CSVLGGEKLFF. The DNA of the CDR3 is TGCAGCGTTCTGGGGGGCGAAAAACTATTTTTT.

A word on this clonotype: The CDR3 does not end in the conserved phenylalanine or tryptophan, so this is likely a read error. V and J are TRBV4-2 and TRBJ2-6, with 12 bases lining up with TRBD1. The CDR3 is 17 residues long. The germline V gene encodes CDR1 LGHNA and CDR2 YNFKEQ. J was trimmed by 0 bases and V by 6 bases; bases with no gene match: 3. The CDR3 DNA sequence: TGTGCCAGCAGGGGACAGGGGGCTGACTCTGGGGCCAACGTCCTGACTCTA. This encodes CASRGQGADSGANVLTL.

Details on this clonotype: One end of the junction varies from germline; a read error may be responsible. This chain links TRBV20-1 with TRBJ2-7; 8 nucleotides align to TRBD1. The CDR3 covers 14 residues. Germline V lookup: CDR1 DFQATT, CDR2 SNEGSKA (reference sequence). CDR3 bases: TGCAGTGCTAAGGTAACAGGGGGAATGGGCGAGGAGTACTTC. Translation gives CSAKVTGGMGEEYF.

To note about this clonotype: One end of the junction does not line up with germline, which may come from a read error. This chain joins TRBV11-3 and TRBJ2-2; D perhaps matches TRBD2 (6 bases). CDR3 size: 17 residues. Germline CDR1 is SGHNT and CDR2 is YENEEA. The CDR3 nucleotides read TGTGCCAGAAGCCCTCGTCGGGGGTCTGGTTTGGGCGGGGAGATGTTTTTT. Amino acids: CARSPRRGSGLGGEMFF.

In the case of this clonotype: It may be a read error: a sequence one base away is much more abundant. This chain connects TRBV5-1 to TRBJ2-7; D gene ambiguous. The CDR3 length is 14 residues. The germline V gene has CDR1 SGHRS and CDR2 YFSETQ. Trimming left V 3 bases short and J 6 bases short, with 16 bases between. As DNA, the CDR3 is TGCGCCAGCAGCTACCTCGGAGACAACGTCGAGCAGTACTTC. As protein: CASSYLGDNVEQYF.

On this clonotype itself: One end of the junction does not line up with germline, which may come from a read error. The chain has TRBV18 and TRBJ2-7, with 8 bases matching TRBD2. There are 14 residues in the CDR3. Germline assignment: CDR1 KGHSH and CDR2 LQKENI. CDR3 sequence reads: CVSSLTSGDYEQYF. As DNA, the CDR3 is TGTGTCAGCTCACTAACTAGCGGAGACTACGAGCAGTACTTC.

This clonotype was seen only once. The gene calls are TRBV4-1 and TRBJ2-3, with TRBD2 identical over 11 bases. The CDR3 loop spans 17 amino acids. Germline lookup yields CDR1 MGHRA and CDR2 YSYEKL. V was pared by 0 bases and J by 8 bases, with 10 bases of the junction left unmatched. Here the CDR3 DNA reads TGCGCCAGCAGCCAAGAACGGCTAGCGGGAGGAGGCGGTACGCAGTATTTT. Amino acid sequence: CASSQERLAGGGGTQYF.

About this clonotype itself: At one end the junction does not follow the germline gene, possibly because of a read error. V is TRBV20-1 and J is TRBJ2-1; D ambiguous. CDR3 length: 14 residues. CDR1 is DFQATT, CDR2 SNEGSKA, per germline (reference sequence). In DNA form, the CDR3 reads TGCAGTGCAAGCAAGGATGGGGATTATAATGGGCAGTTCTTC. Its protein is CSASKDGDYNGQFF.

This clonotype came up once. The junction does not match germline at one end; this may be a read error. The chain links TRBV20-1 to TRBJ2-5, with 7 bases fitting TRBD2. CDR1 is DFQATT, CDR2 SNEGSKA, per germline (reference sequence). This CDR3 has 12 amino acids. CDR3 in DNA: TGCAGTGCTGGGGAGGGCTCGGAGACCCAATACTTC. Translating gives CSAGEGSETQYF.

Of note for this clonotype: An end of the junction differs from the germline gene, which may be a read error. The J gene is TRBJ2-1, the V gene TRBV12-3 or TRBV12-4; 8 bases are shared with TRBD2. The CDR3 covers 14 residues. The CDR3 here is CANSLPGIAGEQFF. DNA for the CDR3: TGTGCCAACAGTTTACCAGGAATAGCGGGGGAGCAGTTCTTC.

Note on this clonotype: The junction does not match germline at one end; this may be a read error. This chain uses TRBV11-1 with TRBJ1-1, with unresolved D. The CDR3 sequence is 15 residues long. The germline CDR1 and CDR2 sequences are SGHAT and FQDESV (reference sequence). The CDR3 protein is CVCNYLPPKNSEAFF. The CDR3 bases are TGTGTCTGCAACTATTTACCACCTAAGAACAGTGAAGCTTTCTTT.

For this clonotype: Compared with germline, one end of the junction differs, possibly owing to a read error. V usage is TRBV6-1 and J usage is TRBJ2-6; D is perhaps TRBD1 or TRBD2 (5 bases each). Germline V lookup: CDR1 MNHNS, CDR2 SASEGT. CDR3 length: 20 residues. The CDR3 region is CASSDVPGKGRSSGANVLIF. CDR3 in DNA: TGTGCCAGCAGTGACGTCCCGGGAAAGGGTAGAAGCTCCGGGGCCAACGTCCTGATTTTC.

This clonotype was counted many times. V usage is TRBV25-1 and J usage is TRBJ2-7, with D uncertain. The CDR3 consists of 12 residues. V was clipped by 3 bases and J by 8 bases, with 11 bases between them. Germline lookup yields CDR1 MGHDK and CDR2 SYGVNS. The CDR3 nucleotides are TGTGCCAGCAGTGATCCTTATGAACAGCAGTACTTC. It translates to CASSDPYEQQYF.

The chain uses TRBV6-6 and TRBJ2-6; D call uncertain. Germline V lookup: CDR1 MNHNY, CDR2 SVGAGI (reference sequence). The V end lost 7 bases, the J end lost 0 bases, and 19 bases lay between the germline ends. The CDR3 sequence is 18 residues long. The DNA of the CDR3 is TGTGCCAGCACTCGTTTGGCGGCCCACGACTCTGGGGCCAACGTCCTGACTTTC. As protein: CASTRLAAHDSGANVLTF.

For this clonotype: At one of its ends the junction is not consistent with the germline gene, which may arise from a read error. This chain joins TRBV30 and TRBJ2-7; D gene uncertain. CDR1 is GTSNPN and CDR2 is SVGIG in the germline V gene (reference sequence). The CDR3 is 16 residues long. The CDR3 here is CAWSALPQLVNYEKYF. The DNA of the CDR3 is TGTGCCTGGAGTGCCCTCCCCCAGTTAGTGAACTACGAGAAGTACTTC. Using reference TRBV30 and TRBJ2-7 for the parts outside the CDR3, the full variable domain is SQTIHQWPATLVQPVGSPLSLECTVEGTSNPNLYWYRQAAGRGLQLLFYSVGIGQISSEVPQNLSASRPQDRQFILSSKKLLLSDSGFYLCAWSALPQLVNYEKYFGPGTRLTVT.

Remarks on this clonotype: Likely a read error: the CDR3 ends without its conserved phenylalanine or tryptophan. The V gene is TRBV6-2 or TRBV6-3, the J gene TRBJ2-2; D is undetermined. The CDR3 runs to 17 residues. Germline lookup yields CDR1 MNHEY and CDR2 SVGEGT. The CDR3 nucleotides are TGTGCCAGCAATTACTCGATAAGCGTGAAGAACACCGGGGAGCTGTTTTAT. It encodes CASNYSISVKNTGELFY.

The chain links TRBV19 to TRBJ1-1, with a possible D match to TRBD1 (6 bases). Looked up from germline, CDR1 is LNHDA and CDR2 is SQIVND (reference sequence). The germline V and J ends were trimmed by 7 bases and 0 bases, with 9 bases remaining between them. The CDR3 covers 13 residues. CDR3 region: CASNRGLNTEAFF. For the CDR3, the DNA is TGTGCCAGTAATAGGGGGTTGAACACTGAAGCTTTCTTT.

V is TRBV6-5 and J is TRBJ1-2, with a possible D match to TRBD1 (5 bases). Germline V gives CDR1 MNHEY, CDR2 SVGAGI. There are 15 residues in the CDR3. Trimming removed 8 bases at V and 8 bases at J, with 24 bases between. This chain's CDR3 is CASRQRQGLGWGYTF. The CDR3 coding sequence is TGTGCCAGCCGTCAACGCCAGGGACTGGGTTGGGGCTACACCTTC.

As to this clonotype: Compared with germline, one end of the junction differs, possibly owing to a read error. The J gene is TRBJ2-6, the V gene TRBV6-6; no clear D. Germline lookup yields CDR1 MNHNY and CDR2 SVGAGI (reference sequence). CDR3 length: 18 residues. The DNA for the CDR3 is TGTGCCAGCACTCGTTTGGCGGCCGACGACTCTCGGGCCAACGTCCTGACTTTC. Translated: CASTRLAADDSRANVLTF.

On this clonotype: This CDR3 fails to terminate in the conserved phenylalanine or tryptophan, so it likely reflects a read error. The chain combines TRBV6-1 with TRBJ2-6; 10 nucleotides align to TRBD1. Germline trimming cut 6 bases from V and 1 base from J; bases unmatched to any gene: 12. Germline V gives CDR1 MNHNS, CDR2 SASEGT. This CDR3 is 19 amino acids long. The CDR3 sequence is CASSGGGQGLGSGANVLTY. Written as DNA, the CDR3 is TGTGCCAGCAGCGGGGGGGGACAGGGGCTAGGGTCTGGGGCCAACGTCCTGACTTAC.

As to this clonotype: The junction shows a germline mismatch at one end, possibly a read error. This chain joins TRBV4-1 and TRBJ2-5, with D tentatively TRBD2 (6 bases). The CDR3 consists of 15 residues. Germline CDR1 reads MGHRA; CDR2 reads YSYEKL. The CDR3 sequence is CASSMATGGMKTQHF. Here the CDR3 DNA reads TGCGCCAGCAGTATGGCCACAGGCGGGATGAAGACCCAGCACTTC.